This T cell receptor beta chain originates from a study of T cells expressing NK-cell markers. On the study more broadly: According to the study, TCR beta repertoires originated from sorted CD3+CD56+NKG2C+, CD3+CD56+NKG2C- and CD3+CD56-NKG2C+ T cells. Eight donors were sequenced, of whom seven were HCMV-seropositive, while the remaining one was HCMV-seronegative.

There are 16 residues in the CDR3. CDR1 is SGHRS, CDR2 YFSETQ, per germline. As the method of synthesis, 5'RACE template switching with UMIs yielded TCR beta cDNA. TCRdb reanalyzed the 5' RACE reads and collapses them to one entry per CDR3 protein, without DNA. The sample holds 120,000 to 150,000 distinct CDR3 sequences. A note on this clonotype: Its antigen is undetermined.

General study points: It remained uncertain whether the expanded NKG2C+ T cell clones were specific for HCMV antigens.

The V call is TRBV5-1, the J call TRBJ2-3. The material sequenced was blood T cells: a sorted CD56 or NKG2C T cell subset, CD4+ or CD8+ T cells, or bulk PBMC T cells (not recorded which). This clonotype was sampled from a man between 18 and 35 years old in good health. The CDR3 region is CASSPELIASTDTQYF. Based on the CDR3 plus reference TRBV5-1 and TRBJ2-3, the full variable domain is KAGVTQTPRYLIKTRGQQVTLSCSPISGHRSVSWYQQTPGQGLQFLFEYFSETQRNKGNFPGRFSGRQFSNSRSEMNVSTLELGDSALYLCASSPELIASTDTQYFGPGTRLTVL.